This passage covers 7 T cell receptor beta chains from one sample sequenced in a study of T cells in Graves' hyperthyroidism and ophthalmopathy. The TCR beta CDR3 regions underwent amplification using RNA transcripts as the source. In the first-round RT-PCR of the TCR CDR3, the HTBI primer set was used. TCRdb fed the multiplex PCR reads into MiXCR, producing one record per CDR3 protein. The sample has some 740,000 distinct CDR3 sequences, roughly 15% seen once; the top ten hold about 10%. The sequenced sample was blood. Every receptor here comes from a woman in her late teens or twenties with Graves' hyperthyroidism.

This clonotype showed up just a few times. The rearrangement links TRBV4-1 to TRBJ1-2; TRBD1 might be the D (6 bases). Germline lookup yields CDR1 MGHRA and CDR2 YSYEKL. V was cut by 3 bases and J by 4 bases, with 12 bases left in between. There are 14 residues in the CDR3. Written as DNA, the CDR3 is TGCGCCAGCAGCCACCTAGGGGGGCCCTATGGCTACACCTTC. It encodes CASSHLGGPYGYTF.

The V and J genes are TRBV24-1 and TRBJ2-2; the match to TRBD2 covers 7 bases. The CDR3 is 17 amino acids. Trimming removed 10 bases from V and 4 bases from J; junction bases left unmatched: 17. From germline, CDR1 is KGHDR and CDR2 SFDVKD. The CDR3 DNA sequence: TGTGCCACGGCAGCTACGCCCCGAACGGGAGGCACCGGGGAGCTGTTTTTT. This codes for CATAATPRTGGTGELFF.

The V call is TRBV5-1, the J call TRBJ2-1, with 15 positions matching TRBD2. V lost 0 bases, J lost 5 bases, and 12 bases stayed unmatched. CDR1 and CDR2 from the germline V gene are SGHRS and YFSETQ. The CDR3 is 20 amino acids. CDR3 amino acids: CASSLVRGLAGGVVNNEQFF. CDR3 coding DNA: TGCGCCAGCAGCTTGGTCCGGGGACTAGCGGGAGGTGTCGTAAACAATGAGCAGTTCTTC.

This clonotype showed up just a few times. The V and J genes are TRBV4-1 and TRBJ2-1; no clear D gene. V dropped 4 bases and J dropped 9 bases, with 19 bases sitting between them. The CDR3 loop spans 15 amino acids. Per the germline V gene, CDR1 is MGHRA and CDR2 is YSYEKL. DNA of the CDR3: TGCGCCAGCAGCCCGAGTCCCGCGAGCTCGAGTGAGCAGTTCTTC. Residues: CASSPSPASSSEQFF.

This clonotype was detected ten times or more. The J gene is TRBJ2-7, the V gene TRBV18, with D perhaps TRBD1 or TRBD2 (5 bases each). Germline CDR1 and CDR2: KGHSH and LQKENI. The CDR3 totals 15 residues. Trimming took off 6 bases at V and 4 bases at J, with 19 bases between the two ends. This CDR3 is CASSTNGRGTYEQYF. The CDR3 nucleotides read TGTGCCAGCTCCACCAATGGCAGAGGGACGTACGAGCAGTACTTC.

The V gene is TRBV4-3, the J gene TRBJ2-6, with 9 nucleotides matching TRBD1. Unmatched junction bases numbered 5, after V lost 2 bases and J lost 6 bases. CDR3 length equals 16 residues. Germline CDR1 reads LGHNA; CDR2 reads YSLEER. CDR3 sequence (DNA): TGCGCCAGCAGCCAATTCACAGGGGGCGAGGCCAACGTCCTGACTTTC. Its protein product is CASSQFTGGEANVLTF.

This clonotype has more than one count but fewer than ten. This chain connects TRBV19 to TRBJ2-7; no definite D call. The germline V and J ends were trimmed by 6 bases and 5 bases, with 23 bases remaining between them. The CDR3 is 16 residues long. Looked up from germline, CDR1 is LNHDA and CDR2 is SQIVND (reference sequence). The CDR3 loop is CASSHISTPRADEQYF. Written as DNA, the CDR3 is TGTGCCAGTAGCCATATCAGTACCCCCCGGGCGGACGAGCAGTACTTC. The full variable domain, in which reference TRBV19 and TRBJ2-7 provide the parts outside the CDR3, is DGGITQSPKYLFRKEGQNVTLSCEQNLNHDAMYWYRQDPGQGLRLIYYSQIVNDFQKGDIAEGYSVSREKKESFPLTVTSAQKNPTAFYLCASSHISTPRADEQYFGPGTRLTVT.